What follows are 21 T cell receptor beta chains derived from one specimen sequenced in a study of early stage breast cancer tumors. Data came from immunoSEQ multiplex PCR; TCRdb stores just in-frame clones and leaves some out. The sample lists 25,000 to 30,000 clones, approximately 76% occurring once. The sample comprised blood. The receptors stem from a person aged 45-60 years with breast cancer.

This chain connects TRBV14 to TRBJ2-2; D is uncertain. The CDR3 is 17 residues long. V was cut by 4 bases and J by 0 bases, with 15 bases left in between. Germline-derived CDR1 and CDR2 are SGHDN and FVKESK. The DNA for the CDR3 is TGTGCCAGCAGCCGACCGTTGGGGATCGCGAACACCGGGGAGCTGTTTTTT. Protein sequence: CASSRPLGIANTGELFF.

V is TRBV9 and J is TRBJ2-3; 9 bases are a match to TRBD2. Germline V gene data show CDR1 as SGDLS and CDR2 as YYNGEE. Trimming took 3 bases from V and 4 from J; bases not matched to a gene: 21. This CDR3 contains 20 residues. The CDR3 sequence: CASSGRAESGFAGGSDTQYF. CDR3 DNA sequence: TGTGCCAGCAGCGGGAGGGCAGAGTCGGGGTTCGCGGGAGGGTCAGATACGCAGTATTTT. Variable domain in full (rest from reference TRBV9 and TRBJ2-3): DSGVTQTPKHLITATGQRVTLRCSPRSGDLSVYWYQQSLDQGLQFLIQYYNGEERAKGNILERFSAQQFPDLHSELNLSSLELGDSALYFCASSGRAESGFAGGSDTQYFGPGTRLTVL.

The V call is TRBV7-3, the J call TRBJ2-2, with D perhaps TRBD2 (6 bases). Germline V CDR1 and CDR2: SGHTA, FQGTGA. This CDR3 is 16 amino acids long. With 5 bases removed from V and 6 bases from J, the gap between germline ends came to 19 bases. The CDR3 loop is CASSPLPSAIAGELFF. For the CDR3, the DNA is TGTGCCAGCAGCCCCCTCCCTAGCGCGATTGCCGGGGAGCTGTTTTTT.

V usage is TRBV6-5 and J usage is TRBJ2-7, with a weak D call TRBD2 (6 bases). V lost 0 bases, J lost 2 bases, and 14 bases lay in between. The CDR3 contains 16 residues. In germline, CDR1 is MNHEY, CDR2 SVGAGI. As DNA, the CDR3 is TGTGCCAGCAGTTACTCGGCATCTCGCGGGGCCTACGAGCAGTACTTC. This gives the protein CASSYSASRGAYEQYF.

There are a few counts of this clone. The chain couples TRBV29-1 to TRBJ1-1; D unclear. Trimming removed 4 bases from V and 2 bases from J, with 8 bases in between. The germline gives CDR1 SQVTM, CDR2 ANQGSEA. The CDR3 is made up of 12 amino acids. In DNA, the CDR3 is TGCAGCGTTGTAGCTTTCAACACTGAAGCTTTCTTT. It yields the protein CSVVAFNTEAFF. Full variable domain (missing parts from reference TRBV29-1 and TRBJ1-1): SAVISQKPSRDICQRGTSLTIQCQVDSQVTMMFWYRQQPGQSLTLIATANQGSEATYESGFVIDKFPISRPNLTFSTLTVSNMSPEDSSIYLCSVVAFNTEAFFGQGTRLTVV.

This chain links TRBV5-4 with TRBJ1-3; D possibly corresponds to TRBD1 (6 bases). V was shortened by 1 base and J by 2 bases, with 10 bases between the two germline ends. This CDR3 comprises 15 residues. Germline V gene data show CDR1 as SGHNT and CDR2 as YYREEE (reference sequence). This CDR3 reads CASSLSRGTGNTIYF. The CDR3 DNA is TGTGCCAGCAGCTTGAGCAGGGGTACTGGAAACACCATATATTTT.

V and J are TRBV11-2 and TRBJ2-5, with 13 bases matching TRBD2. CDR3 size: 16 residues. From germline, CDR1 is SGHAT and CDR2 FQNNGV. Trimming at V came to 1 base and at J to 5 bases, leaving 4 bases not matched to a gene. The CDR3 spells CASSLGGLAGRETQYF. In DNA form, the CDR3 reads TGTGCCAGCAGCTTAGGGGGACTAGCGGGAAGGGAGACCCAGTACTTC.

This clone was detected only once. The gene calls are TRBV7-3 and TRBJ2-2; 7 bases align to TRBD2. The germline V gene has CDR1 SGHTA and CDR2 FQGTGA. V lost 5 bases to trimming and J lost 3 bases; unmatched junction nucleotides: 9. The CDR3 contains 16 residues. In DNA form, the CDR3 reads TGTGCCAGCAGCGATCCGACGGGAGGAGACACCGGGGAGCTGTTTTTT. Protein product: CASSDPTGGDTGELFF. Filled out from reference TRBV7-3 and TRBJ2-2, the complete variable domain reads GAGVSQTPSNKVTEKGKYVELRCDPISGHTALYWYRQSLGQGPEFLIYFQGTGAADDSGLPNDRFFAVRPEGSVSTLKIQRTERGDSAVYLCASSDPTGGDTGELFFGEGSRLTVL.

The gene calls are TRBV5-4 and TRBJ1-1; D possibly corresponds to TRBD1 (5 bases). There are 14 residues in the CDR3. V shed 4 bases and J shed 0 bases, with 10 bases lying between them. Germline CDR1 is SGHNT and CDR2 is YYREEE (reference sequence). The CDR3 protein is CASSLGTLNTEAFF. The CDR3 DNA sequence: TGTGCCAGCAGCCTTGGGACCCTGAACACTGAAGCTTTCTTT.

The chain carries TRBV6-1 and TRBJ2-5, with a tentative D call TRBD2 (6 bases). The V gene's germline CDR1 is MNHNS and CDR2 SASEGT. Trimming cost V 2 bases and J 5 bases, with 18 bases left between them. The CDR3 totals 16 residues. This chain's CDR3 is CASSEWGLDRGETQYF. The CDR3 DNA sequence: TGTGCCAGCAGTGAATGGGGACTCGACCGGGGGGAGACCCAGTACTTC.

This CDR3 is CASSLAASYEQYF. The CDR3 region has the DNA TGTGCCAGCAGCTTGGCTGCCTCCTACGAGCAGTACTTC. This sequence joins TRBV5-4 and TRBJ2-7; D remains unclear. The germline V gene encodes CDR1 SGHNT and CDR2 YYREEE (reference sequence). This CDR3 has 13 residues. Deletions cut 0 bases from V and 0 bases from J, with 4 bases between.

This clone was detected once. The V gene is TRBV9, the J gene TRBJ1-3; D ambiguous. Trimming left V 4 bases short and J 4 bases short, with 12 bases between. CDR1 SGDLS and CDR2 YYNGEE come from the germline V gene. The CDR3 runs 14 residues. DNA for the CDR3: TGTGCCAGCAGCTCCAATCATCGCGGAAACACCATATATTTT. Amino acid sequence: CASSSNHRGNTIYF.

The CDR3 nucleotides are TGTGCCAGCAGCCAAGGCGCGGCCTTACGCGAGCAGTACTTC. Protein sequence: CASSQGAALREQYF. The chain employs TRBV7-2 and TRBJ2-7; D is uncertain. This CDR3 spans 14 amino acids. The germline V gene encodes CDR1 SGHTA and CDR2 FQGNSA. V was cut by 5 bases and J by 6 bases, with 17 bases left in between.

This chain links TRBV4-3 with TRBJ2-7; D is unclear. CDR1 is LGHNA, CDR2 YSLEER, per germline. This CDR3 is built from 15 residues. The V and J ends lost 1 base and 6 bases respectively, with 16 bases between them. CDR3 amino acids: CASSQGENQATEQYF. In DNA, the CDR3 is TGCGCCAGCAGCCAAGGGGAAAACCAAGCAACCGAGCAGTACTTC.

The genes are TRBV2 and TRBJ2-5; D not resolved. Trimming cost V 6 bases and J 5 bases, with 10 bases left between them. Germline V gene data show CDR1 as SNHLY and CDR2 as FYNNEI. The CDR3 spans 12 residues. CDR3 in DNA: TGTGCCAGCAGCGTCAGCAGGGAGACCCAGTACTTC. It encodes CASSVSRETQYF.

The CDR3 nucleotides read TGTGCCAGCAGCGACAGCGGGAGCTCCTACAATGAGCAGTTCTTC. Translated, it gives CASSDSGSSYNEQFF. The gene calls are TRBV9 and TRBJ2-1; 8 bases align to TRBD2. From germline, CDR1 is SGDLS and CDR2 YYNGEE. CDR3 length: 15 residues. The junction had 2 bases not matched to a gene; V was cut back by 3 bases and J by 0 bases. The full variable domain, completed using reference TRBV9 and TRBJ2-1, is DSGVTQTPKHLITATGQRVTLRCSPRSGDLSVYWYQQSLDQGLQFLIQYYNGEERAKGNILERFSAQQFPDLHSELNLSSLELGDSALYFCASSDSGSSYNEQFFGPGTRLTVL.

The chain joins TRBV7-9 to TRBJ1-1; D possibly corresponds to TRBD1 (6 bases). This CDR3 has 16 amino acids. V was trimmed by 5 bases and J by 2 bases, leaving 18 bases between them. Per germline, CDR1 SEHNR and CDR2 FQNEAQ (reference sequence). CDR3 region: CASSLDQQGLNTEAFF. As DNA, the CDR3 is TGTGCCAGCAGCCTAGACCAACAGGGCCTTAACACTGAAGCTTTCTTT.

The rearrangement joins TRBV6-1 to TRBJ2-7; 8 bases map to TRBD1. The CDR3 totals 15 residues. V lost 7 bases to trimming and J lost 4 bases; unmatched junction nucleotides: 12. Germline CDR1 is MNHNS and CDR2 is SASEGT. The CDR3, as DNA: TGTGCCAGCACCTCCCAAGACAGGGGCGGATACGAGCAGTACTTC. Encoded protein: CASTSQDRGGYEQYF.

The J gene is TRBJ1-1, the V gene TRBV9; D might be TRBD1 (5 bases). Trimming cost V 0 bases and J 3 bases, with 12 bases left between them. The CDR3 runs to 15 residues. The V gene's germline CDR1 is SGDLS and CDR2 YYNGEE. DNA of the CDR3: TGTGCCAGCAGCGTAGAGGCAGGGCGGGACACTGAAGCTTTCTTT. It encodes CASSVEAGRDTEAFF. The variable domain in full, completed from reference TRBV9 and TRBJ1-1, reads DSGVTQTPKHLITATGQRVTLRCSPRSGDLSVYWYQQSLDQGLQFLIQYYNGEERAKGNILERFSAQQFPDLHSELNLSSLELGDSALYFCASSVEAGRDTEAFFGQGTRLTVV.

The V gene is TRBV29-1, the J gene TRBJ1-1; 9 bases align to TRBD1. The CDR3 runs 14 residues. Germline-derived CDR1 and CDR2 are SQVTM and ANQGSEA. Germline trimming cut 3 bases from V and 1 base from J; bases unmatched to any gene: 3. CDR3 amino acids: CSVEDRGRNTEAFF. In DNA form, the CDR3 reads TGCAGCGTTGAGGACAGGGGAAGGAACACTGAAGCTTTCTTT.

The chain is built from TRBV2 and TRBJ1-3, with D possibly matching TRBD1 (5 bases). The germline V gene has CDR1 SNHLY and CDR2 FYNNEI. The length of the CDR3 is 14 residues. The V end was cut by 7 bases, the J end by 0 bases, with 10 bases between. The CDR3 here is CASTPGISGNTIYF. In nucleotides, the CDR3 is TGTGCCAGCACACCAGGGATCTCTGGAAACACCATATATTTT. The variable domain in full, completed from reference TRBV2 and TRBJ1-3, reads EPEVTQTPSHQVTQMGQEVILRCVPISNHLYFYWYRQILGQKVEFLVSFYNNEISEKSEIFDDQFSVERPDGSNFTLKIRSTKLEDSAMYFCASTPGISGNTIYFGEGSWLTVV.